These 13 T cell receptor beta chains were all obtained from the same sample, sequenced in a study of regulatory T cells in long-lasting Graves disease. Building of the TCR beta libraries involved iRepertoire HTBI primers and Arm-PCR of CDR3 regions. TCRdb reanalysed the multiplex PCR reads using MiXCR and keeps one entry per CDR3 protein. The data show roughly 410,000 distinct CDR3 sequences, with around 16% seen just once and roughly 7.7% held by the top ten. This sample's time point: newly diagnosed GD, antithyroid drugs for less than 3 months. Isolated PBMC RNA provided the starting material for the TCR library. Separately, the same data were catalogued under a study of T cells in Graves' hyperthyroidism and ophthalmopathy.

This specimen was peripheral blood mononuclear cells (PBMCs), taken at new diagnosis, from a patient treated with antithyroid drugs. The receptors were gathered from a middle-aged woman with Graves disease.

This clonotype was recorded at least ten times. The chain links TRBV7-2 to TRBJ2-7, with unresolved D. The CDR3 loop spans 12 amino acids. The V end lost 5 bases, the J end lost 6 bases, and 11 bases lay between the germline ends. CDR1 and CDR2 (germline): SGHTA, FQGNSA. CDR3 protein: CASSPGRVEQYF. CDR3 coding DNA: TGTGCCAGCAGCCCTGGACGAGTCGAGCAGTACTTC.

Notes on this clonotype: A clone one base away is much larger, so this may be a read error. Because the CDR3 is missing its conserved closing phenylalanine or tryptophan, this is likely a read error. The chain has TRBV9 and TRBJ2-1; 10 bases map to TRBD2. The CDR3 contains 15 residues. Per germline, CDR1 SGDLS and CDR2 YYNGEE. The V and J ends lost 4 bases and 5 bases, in that order; junction bases with no gene match: 6. The CDR3 is CASSSGLARDNEQFL. The CDR3 nucleotides read TGTGCCAGCAGCTCGGGACTAGCGCGCGACAATGAGCAGTTCTTG.

The chain employs TRBV5-5 and TRBJ2-1, with 11 bases that match TRBD2. After removal of 5 bases from V and 2 bases from J, the junction contained 15 bases not matched to a gene. Germline V gene data show CDR1 as SGHKS and CDR2 as YYEKEE (reference sequence). The CDR3 contains 19 residues. The CDR3 sequence is CASSLTLRISGRAYNEQFF. CDR3 coding DNA: TGTGCCAGCAGTTTAACCCTTAGAATTAGCGGGAGGGCCTACAATGAGCAGTTCTTC.

V is TRBV28 and J is TRBJ2-7; perhaps TRBD2 as D (5 bases). The CDR3 is made up of 13 amino acids. Trimming stripped 7 bases from V and 1 base from J, with 11 bases between. CDR1 is MDHEN and CDR2 is SYDVKM in the germline V gene. The CDR3 DNA reads as TGTGCCAGCAATACCGGCGGGTCCTACGAGCAGTACTTC. The encoded protein is CASNTGGSYEQYF. Full variable domain (remainder filled in from reference TRBV28 and TRBJ2-7): DVKVTQSSRYLVKRTGEKVFLECVQDMDHENMFWYRQDPGLGLRLIYFSYDVKMKEKGDIPEGYSVSREKKERFSLILESASTNQTSMYLCASNTGGSYEQYFGPGTRLTVT.

This clonotype has just a few counts. This sequence joins TRBV5-1 and TRBJ2-1, with TRBD2 as a possible D gene (5 bases). The CDR3 is 14 residues long. CDR1 and CDR2 from the germline V gene are SGHRS and YFSETQ. Trimming removed 2 bases from V and 3 bases from J, with 9 bases in between. The CDR3 sequence: CASSFGNGYNEQFF. In DNA form, the CDR3 reads TGCGCCAGCAGCTTCGGGAACGGCTACAATGAGCAGTTCTTC. The full variable domain, rest sourced from reference TRBV5-1 and TRBJ2-1, is KAGVTQTPRYLIKTRGQQVTLSCSPISGHRSVSWYQQTPGQGLQFLFEYFSETQRNKGNFPGRFSGRQFSNSRSEMNVSTLELGDSALYLCASSFGNGYNEQFFGPGTRLTVL.

This clonotype was detected a few times. The chain joins TRBV27 to TRBJ2-7; 9 bases line up with TRBD2. The germline CDR1 and CDR2 sequences are MNHEY and SMNVEV (reference sequence). The CDR3 is 15 residues long. Trimming removed 1 base from V and 3 bases from J; junction bases left unmatched: 4. The CDR3 bases are TGTGCCAGCAGTTTATTTAGCGGGAGTGGCTACGAGCAGTACTTC. Translation gives CASSLFSGSGYEQYF.

This clonotype was counted at least ten times. The genes are TRBV29-1 and TRBJ2-1; 10 nucleotides match TRBD1. The junction had 3 bases not matched to a gene; V was cut back by 3 bases and J by 4 bases. The CDR3 has 14 residues. The germline CDR1 and CDR2 sequences are SQVTM and ANQGSEA. The CDR3 region is CSVEGTGEYNEQFF. CDR3 sequence (DNA): TGCAGCGTTGAGGGGACAGGGGAATACAATGAGCAGTTCTTC.

The rearrangement joins TRBV14 to TRBJ2-1; D gene unclear. With 0 bases removed from V and 9 bases from J, the gap between germline ends came to 15 bases. CDR1 and CDR2 (germline): SGHDN, FVKESK. The CDR3 is 15 amino acids. CDR3 protein: CASSQDLGLPSEQFF. DNA of the CDR3: TGTGCCAGCAGCCAAGATCTCGGGCTGCCCAGTGAGCAGTTCTTC.

This clonotype was counted at least ten times. This sequence joins TRBV2 and TRBJ2-1; 8 nucleotides align to TRBD2. The V gene end was trimmed by 7 bases and the J gene end by 5 bases; junction bases not matched to a gene: 4. The CDR3 length is 13 residues. Germline V gene lookup returns CDR1 SNHLY and CDR2 FYNNEI. This CDR3 is CASNGLANNEQFF. The CDR3 nucleotides are TGTGCCAGCAACGGACTAGCCAACAATGAGCAGTTCTTC.

A note on this clonotype: The conserved phenylalanine or tryptophan is not found at the CDR3 terminus, so this likely reflects a read error. The V gene is TRBV5-1, the J gene TRBJ2-7; the D gene could be TRBD1 or TRBD2 (5 bases each). Germline lookup yields CDR1 SGHRS and CDR2 YFSETQ. V was clipped by 4 bases and J by 4 bases, with 21 bases between them. The CDR3 totals 16 residues. The chain's CDR3 is CASSLTGDSSGYEQYS. In DNA, the CDR3 is TGCGCCAGCAGCCTAACAGGTGACTCTTCGGGGTACGAGCAGTACTCC.

The chain has TRBV5-1 and TRBJ1-1; D is unclear. The germline CDR1 and CDR2 sequences are SGHRS and YFSETQ. V lost 0 bases and J lost 2, with 11 bases in between. The CDR3 length is 15 residues. This CDR3 is CASSLGYKANTEAFF. CDR3 in DNA: TGCGCCAGCAGCTTGGGTTACAAGGCCAACACTGAAGCTTTCTTT.

This clonotype came up many times. The J gene is TRBJ1-6, the V gene TRBV28, with 8 bases fitting TRBD1. CDR1 MDHEN and CDR2 SYDVKM come from the germline V gene. This CDR3 region has 14 residues. The J segment lost 10 bases and the V segment lost 10 bases, leaving 12 bases of the junction unmatched. The DNA of the CDR3 is TGTGCCACCTATCAGGGGGCAACGGGATCACCCCTCCACTTT. Its translation is CATYQGATGSPLHF.

This clonotype appeared many times. This chain's CDR3 is CASTSGTPQGLGNQPQHF. CDR3 nucleotide sequence: TGTGCCAGCACCTCTGGGACTCCCCAGGGCCTGGGCAATCAGCCCCAGCATTTT. The chain has TRBV12-3 or TRBV12-4 and TRBJ1-5, with D perhaps TRBD1 (5 bases). The V end was cut by 7 bases, the J end by 2 bases, with 24 bases between. There are 18 residues in the CDR3.